This is a list of T cell receptor beta chains from one sample in a study of shared T cell receptors in the human thymus. The table came from immunoSEQ multiplex PCR; TCRdb's copy has only in-frame clones and leaves some out. Altogether approximately 660,000 clones are present, over 75% being singletons, with the ten largest covering 0.0095% to 0.012%. The same sample was also studied in work on human thymus T cells.

Sequencing used thymocytes. These receptors originate from a boy in the first two years of life with a congenital heart defect. The CDR3 runs from the conserved cysteine through the conserved F or W. The D gene is left open where the match is weak. Some rows mark clone size as missing; the rest say once, few, many or name a class of expanded clone.

J gene: TRBJ2-1; V gene: TRBV6-5; D gene: .; clone size: .; CDR3 length: 14; CDR3 protein: CASSSRVTGNEQFF; CDR3 DNA: TGTGCCAGCAGCTCGCGGGTGACGGGCAATGAGCAGTTCTTC
J gene: TRBJ1-3; V gene: TRBV29-1; D gene: .; clone size: few; CDR3 length: 12; CDR3 protein: CSVGGYGNTIYF; CDR3 DNA: TGCAGCGTTGGCGGTTACGGAAACACCATATATTTT
J gene: TRBJ2-7; V gene: TRBV6-1; D gene: TRBD1; clone size: .; CDR3 length: 21; CDR3 protein: CASSEAPGQGFPFVSCYEQYF; CDR3 DNA: TGTGCCAGCAGTGAAGCTCCGGGACAGGGGTTCCCCTTTGTCTCCTGTTACGAGCAGTACTTC
J gene: TRBJ2-1; V gene: TRBV4-3; D gene: .; clone size: once; CDR3 length: 14; CDR3 protein: CASSPTRGRREQFF; CDR3 DNA: TGCGCCAGCAGCCCTACTAGAGGACGGCGTGAGCAGTTCTTC
J gene: TRBJ1-4; V gene: TRBV30; D gene: .; clone size: .; CDR3 length: 16; CDR3 protein: CAWRRTLNATNEKLFF; CDR3 DNA: TGTGCCTGGAGACGGACACTTAACGCAACTAATGAAAAACTGTTTTTT
J gene: TRBJ2-1; V gene: TRBV7-8; D gene: TRBD2; clone size: once; CDR3 length: 16; CDR3 protein: CASRPPSGRATNEQFF; CDR3 DNA: TGTGCCAGCAGGCCCCCCAGCGGGAGGGCCACAAATGAGCAGTTCTTC
J gene: TRBJ2-3; V gene: TRBV4-3; D gene: .; clone size: .; CDR3 length: 18; CDR3 protein: CASSQDIIVANNTDTQYF; CDR3 DNA: TGCGCCAGCAGCCAAGATATCATAGTAGCCAACAACACAGATACGCAGTATTTT
J gene: TRBJ1-2; V gene: TRBV7-2; D gene: .; clone size: .; CDR3 length: 13; CDR3 protein: CASSLVPPRGYTF; CDR3 DNA: TGTGCCAGCAGCTTAGTCCCGCCTCGGGGCTACACCTTC
J gene: TRBJ1-5; V gene: TRBV2; D gene: .; clone size: .; CDR3 length: 16; CDR3 protein: CASSEGNRARYQPQHF; CDR3 DNA: TGTGCCAGCAGTGAAGGTAACAGGGCGAGATATCAGCCCCAGCATTTT
J gene: TRBJ1-5; V gene: TRBV28; D gene: .; clone size: .; CDR3 length: 16; CDR3 protein: CASSLGLGGLNQPQHF; CDR3 DNA: TGTGCCAGCAGTTTGGGGCTGGGGGGGTTGAACCAGCCCCAGCATTTT
J gene: TRBJ2-7; V gene: TRBV18; D gene: .; clone size: .; CDR3 length: 14; CDR3 protein: CASFAGRGSYEQYF; CDR3 DNA: TGTGCCAGCTTCGCTGGGAGAGGGTCCTACGAGCAGTACTTC
J gene: TRBJ2-5; V gene: TRBV7-2; D gene: TRBD2; clone size: once; CDR3 length: 14; CDR3 protein: CASSLTSGSGTQYF; CDR3 DNA: TGTGCCAGCAGCTTGACTAGCGGGAGTGGGACCCAGTACTTC
J gene: TRBJ2-7; V gene: TRBV6-6; D gene: .; clone size: .; CDR3 length: 14; CDR3 protein: CASRTCRGAAEQYF; CDR3 DNA: TGTGCCAGCAGAACGTGTCGGGGGGCTGCCGAGCAGTACTTC
J gene: TRBJ1-2; V gene: TRBV30; D gene: .; clone size: .; CDR3 length: 16; CDR3 protein: CAWSGARWTNFYGYTF; CDR3 DNA: TGTGCCTGGAGTGGGGCGCGGTGGACTAACTTTTATGGCTACACCTTC
J gene: TRBJ2-6; V gene: TRBV5-4; D gene: TRBD2; clone size: .; CDR3 length: 18; CDR3 protein: CASSCSGTSRSGANVLTF; CDR3 DNA: TGTGCCAGCAGCTGTTCCGGGACTAGCAGGTCTGGGGCCAACGTCCTGACTTTC
J gene: TRBJ2-7; V gene: TRBV6-1; D gene: .; clone size: .; CDR3 length: 14; CDR3 protein: CASSEARGAYEQYF; CDR3 DNA: TGTGCCAGCAGTGAAGCTCGGGGGGCGTACGAGCAGTACTTC
J gene: TRBJ2-3; V gene: TRBV19; D gene: TRBD2; clone size: .; CDR3 length: 14; CDR3 protein: CASSKSGTTDTQYF; CDR3 DNA: TGTGCCAGTAGTAAAAGCGGGACCACAGATACGCAGTATTTT
J gene: TRBJ2-1; V gene: TRBV5-1; D gene: TRBD2; clone size: few; CDR3 length: 20; CDR3 protein: CASSLVEPGLRTSPYNEQFF; CDR3 DNA: TGCGCCAGCAGCTTGGTGGAGCCTGGCCTTAGGACTAGCCCCTACAATGAGCAGTTCTTC
J gene: TRBJ2-7; V gene: TRBV11-3; D gene: TRBD2; clone size: .; CDR3 length: 12; CDR3 protein: CASSLSGRAQNF; CDR3 DNA: TGTGCCAGCAGCTTGAGCGGGAGGGCCCAGAACTTC
J gene: TRBJ2-5; V gene: TRBV15; D gene: TRBD2; clone size: .; CDR3 length: 19; CDR3 protein: CATSRGSGRAGDAVETQYF; CDR3 DNA: TGTGCCACCAGCAGAGGTAGCGGGAGGGCCGGGGATGCGGTGGAGACCCAGTACTTC
J gene: TRBJ1-1; V gene: TRBV6-1; D gene: TRBD1; clone size: once; CDR3 length: 16; CDR3 protein: CASSGDRGGWYTEAFF; CDR3 DNA: TGTGCCAGCAGTGGGGACAGGGGAGGATGGTACACTGAAGCTTTCTTT
J gene: TRBJ1-2; V gene: TRBV6-5; D gene: TRBD1; clone size: .; CDR3 length: 14; CDR3 protein: CASSPTGEDDGYTF; CDR3 DNA: TGTGCCAGCAGTCCGACAGGGGAGGACGATGGCTACACCTTC
J gene: TRBJ2-2; V gene: TRBV27; D gene: .; clone size: once; CDR3 length: 11; CDR3 protein: CASSYHGELFF; CDR3 DNA: TGTGCCAGCAGTTATCACGGGGAGCTGTTTTTT
J gene: TRBJ1-1; V gene: TRBV2; D gene: TRBD1; clone size: .; CDR3 length: 16; CDR3 protein: CASSEGQGSMNTEAFF; CDR3 DNA: TGTGCCAGCAGTGAGGGACAGGGGTCAATGAACACTGAAGCTTTCTTT